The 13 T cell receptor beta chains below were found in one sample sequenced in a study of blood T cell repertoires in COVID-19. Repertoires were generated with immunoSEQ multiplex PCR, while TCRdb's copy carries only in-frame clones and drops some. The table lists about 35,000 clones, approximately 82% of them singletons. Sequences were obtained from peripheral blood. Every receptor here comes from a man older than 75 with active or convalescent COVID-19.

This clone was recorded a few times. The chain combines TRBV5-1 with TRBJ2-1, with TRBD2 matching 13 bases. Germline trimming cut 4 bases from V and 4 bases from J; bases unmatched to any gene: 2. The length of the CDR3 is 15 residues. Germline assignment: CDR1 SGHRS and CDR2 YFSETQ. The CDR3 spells CASSVGLAGYNEQFF. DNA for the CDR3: TGCGCCAGCAGCGTGGGACTAGCGGGATACAATGAGCAGTTCTTC.

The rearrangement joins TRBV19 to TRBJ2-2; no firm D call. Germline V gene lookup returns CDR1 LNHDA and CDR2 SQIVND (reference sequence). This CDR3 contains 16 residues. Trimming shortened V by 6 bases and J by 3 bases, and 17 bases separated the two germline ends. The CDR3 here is CASSSLLAQDTGELFF. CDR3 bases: TGTGCCAGTAGCTCCTTACTGGCCCAGGACACCGGGGAGCTGTTTTTT.

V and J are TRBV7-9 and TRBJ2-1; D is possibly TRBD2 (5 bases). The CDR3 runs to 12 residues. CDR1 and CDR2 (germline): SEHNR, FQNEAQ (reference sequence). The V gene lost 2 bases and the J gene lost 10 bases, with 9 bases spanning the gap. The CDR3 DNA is TGTGCCAGCAGCTTACTGAGCGGAGAGCAGTTCTTC. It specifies CASSLLSGEQFF.

This CDR3 is CASSKTSGRTDTQYF. CDR3 sequence (DNA): TGTGCCAGCAGTAAGACTAGCGGGAGGACAGATACGCAGTATTTT. The gene calls are TRBV2 and TRBJ2-3; TRBD2 matches at 13 bases. J was trimmed by 3 bases and V by 5 bases; bases with no gene match: 2. CDR1 is SNHLY and CDR2 is FYNNEI in the germline V gene. There are 15 residues in the CDR3.

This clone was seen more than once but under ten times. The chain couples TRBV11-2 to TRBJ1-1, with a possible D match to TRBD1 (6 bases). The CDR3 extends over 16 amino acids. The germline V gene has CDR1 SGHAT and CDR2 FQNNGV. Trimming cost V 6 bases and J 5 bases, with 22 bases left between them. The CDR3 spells CASRVVPRGKWTEAFF. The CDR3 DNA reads TGTGCCAGCAGGGTAGTGCCTAGGGGGAAATGGACTGAAGCTTTCTTT.

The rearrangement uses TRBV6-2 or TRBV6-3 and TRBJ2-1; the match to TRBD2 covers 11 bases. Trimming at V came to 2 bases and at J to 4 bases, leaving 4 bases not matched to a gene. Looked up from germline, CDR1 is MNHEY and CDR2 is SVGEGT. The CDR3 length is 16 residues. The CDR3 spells CASSYLGTSGYNEQFF. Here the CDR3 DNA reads TGTGCCAGCAGTTACCTGGGGACTAGCGGTTACAATGAGCAGTTCTTC.

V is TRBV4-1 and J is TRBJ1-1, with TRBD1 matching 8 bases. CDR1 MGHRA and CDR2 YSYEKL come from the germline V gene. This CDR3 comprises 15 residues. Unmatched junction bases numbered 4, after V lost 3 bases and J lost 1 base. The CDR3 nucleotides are TGCGCCAGCAGCCAGCCGGACAGGGCGAACACTGAAGCTTTCTTT. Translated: CASSQPDRANTEAFF.

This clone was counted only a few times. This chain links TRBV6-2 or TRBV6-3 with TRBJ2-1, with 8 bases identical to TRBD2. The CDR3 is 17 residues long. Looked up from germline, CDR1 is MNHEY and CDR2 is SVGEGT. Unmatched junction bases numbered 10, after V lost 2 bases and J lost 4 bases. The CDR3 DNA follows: TGTGCCAGCAGTTACGTTTGGGGAGCGGGAGAGTACAATGAGCAGTTCTTC. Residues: CASSYVWGAGEYNEQFF.

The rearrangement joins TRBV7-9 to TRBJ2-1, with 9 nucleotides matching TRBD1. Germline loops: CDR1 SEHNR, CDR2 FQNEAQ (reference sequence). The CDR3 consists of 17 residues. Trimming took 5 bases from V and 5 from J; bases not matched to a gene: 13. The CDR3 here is CASSPDSGQGFHNEQFF. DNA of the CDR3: TGTGCCAGCAGCCCCGACTCGGGACAGGGTTTTCACAATGAGCAGTTCTTC.

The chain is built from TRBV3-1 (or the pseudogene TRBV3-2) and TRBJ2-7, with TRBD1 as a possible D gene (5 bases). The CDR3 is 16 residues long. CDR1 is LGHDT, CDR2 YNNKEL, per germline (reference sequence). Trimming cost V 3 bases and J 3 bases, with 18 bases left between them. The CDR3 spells CASSHSRPVQDYEQYF. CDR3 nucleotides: TGTGCCAGCAGCCATTCCCGTCCGGTACAGGACTACGAGCAGTACTTC.

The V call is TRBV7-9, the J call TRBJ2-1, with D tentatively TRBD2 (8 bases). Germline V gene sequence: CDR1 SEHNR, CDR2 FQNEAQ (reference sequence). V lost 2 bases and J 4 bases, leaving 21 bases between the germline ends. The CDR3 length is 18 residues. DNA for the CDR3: TGTGCCAGCAGCTTATTCCCGGGGGGGACAGCCGAATACAATGAGCAGTTCTTC. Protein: CASSLFPGGTAEYNEQFF.

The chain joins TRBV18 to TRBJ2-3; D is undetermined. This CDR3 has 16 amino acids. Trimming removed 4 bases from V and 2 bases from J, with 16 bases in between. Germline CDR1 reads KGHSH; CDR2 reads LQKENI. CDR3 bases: TGTGCCAGCTCACTCCATGACAAACGAAACACAGATACGCAGTATTTT. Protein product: CASSLHDKRNTDTQYF.

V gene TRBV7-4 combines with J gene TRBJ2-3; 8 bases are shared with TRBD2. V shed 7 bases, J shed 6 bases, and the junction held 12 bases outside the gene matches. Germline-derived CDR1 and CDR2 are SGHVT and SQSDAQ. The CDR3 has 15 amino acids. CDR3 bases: TGTGCCAGCACAATCCCCGGGGGGGCCGTCGATACGCAGTATTTT. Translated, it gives CASTIPGGAVDTQYF. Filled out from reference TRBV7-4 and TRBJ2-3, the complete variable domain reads GAGVSQSPRYKVAKRGRDVALRCDSISGHVTLYWYRQTLGQGSEVLTYSQSDAQRDKSGRPSGRFSAERPERSVSTLKIQRTEQGDSAVYLCASTIPGGAVDTQYFGPGTRLTVL.